These 24 T cell receptor beta chains originate from one sample sequenced in a study of cytomegalovirus exposure and HLA in healthy donors (dated by TCRdb to the late 2010s). The library was obtained by the immunoSEQ multiplex PCR assay. For the multiplex PCR, a mixture combining 60 forward primers for TCR Vbeta segments and 13 reverse primers for TCR Jbeta segments was used. TCRdb holds this immuneACCESS table with in-frame rearrangements only. Some clones are missing; in checked studies, unresolved V genes explain under half, and the rest has no known cause. Recorded for this sample are around 140,000 clones; approximately 80% of them occurred a single time. The ten top clones hold around 2% of the sample. Sequenced material: PBMCs. The receptors stem from a female donor in good health and CMV-seropositive.

This chain connects TRBV5-6 to TRBJ2-2, with D tentatively TRBD1 (6 bases). The CDR3 spans 15 residues. V lost 0 bases and J 3 bases, leaving 9 bases between the germline ends. Germline V gene data show CDR1 as SGHDT and CDR2 as YYEEEE. The CDR3 DNA reads TGTGCCAGCAGCTTGGACAGGGCTCACACCGGGGAGCTGTTTTTT. Its translation is CASSLDRAHTGELFF.

The rearrangement joins TRBV18 to TRBJ2-4, with 12 bases lining up with TRBD2. Germline trimming cut 0 bases from V and 0 bases from J; bases unmatched to any gene: 6. The germline CDR1 and CDR2 sequences are KGHSH and LQKENI. This CDR3 spans 19 amino acids. In DNA, the CDR3 is TGTGCCAGCTCACCACCTACTAGCGGGGGGCGCCTAGCCAAAAACATTCAGTACTTC. The encoded protein is CASSPPTSGGRLAKNIQYF.

This clone was seen once. CDR3 DNA sequence: TGTGCCAGCAGTGTTCGGGAGGGAACATACGAGCAGTACTTC. This codes for CASSVREGTYEQYF. The chain uses TRBV2 and TRBJ2-7; 8 nucleotides agree with TRBD2. Germline CDR1 reads SNHLY; CDR2 reads FYNNEI. This CDR3 contains 14 residues. V gave up 4 bases and J gave up 4 bases; unmatched junction bases: 6. The entire variable domain, with the rest obtained from reference TRBV2 and TRBJ2-7, is as follows: EPEVTQTPSHQVTQMGQEVILRCVPISNHLYFYWYRQILGQKVEFLVSFYNNEISEKSEIFDDQFSVERPDGSNFTLKIRSTKLEDSAMYFCASSVREGTYEQYFGPGTRLTVT.

This chain joins TRBV4-1 and TRBJ2-7; no reliable D call. Per the germline V gene, CDR1 is MGHRA and CDR2 is YSYEKL. The CDR3 length is 15 residues. Trimming removed 0 bases at V and 7 bases at J, with 16 bases between. The CDR3 loop is CASSQDLQHRVEQYF. Here the CDR3 DNA reads TGCGCCAGCAGCCAAGATCTGCAACACCGGGTTGAGCAGTACTTC.

V is TRBV19 and J is TRBJ1-1; D is uncertain. The length of the CDR3 is 13 residues. Trimming stripped 7 bases from V and 0 bases from J, with 9 bases between. Per the germline V gene, CDR1 is LNHDA and CDR2 is SQIVND (reference sequence). CDR3 coding DNA: TGTGCCAGTACGCAAAGCATGAACACTGAAGCTTTCTTT. Its protein product is CASTQSMNTEAFF.

The chain links TRBV5-1 to TRBJ2-5; D is perhaps TRBD1 (5 bases). The end of the DNA is better explained by TRBJ2-7, so the J call may be wrong. This CDR3 is built from 14 residues. Per the germline V gene, CDR1 is SGHRS and CDR2 is YFSETQ. CDR3 sequence: CASSGAPGQDEQYF. The CDR3 coding sequence is TGCGCCAGCAGCGGGGCCCCGGGCCAGGACGAGCAGTACTTC.

The rearrangement links TRBV10-3 to TRBJ2-1; TRBD1 matches 8 bases. The germline V gene encodes CDR1 ENHRY and CDR2 SYGVKD. V lost 0 bases and J lost 7; bases outside the gene matches: 8. CDR3 length equals 16 residues. CDR3 DNA: TGTGCCATCAGTGAGTCGGACAGGGCGGCTAGGAATGAGCAGTTCTTC. Its translation: CAISESDRAARNEQFF.

This rearrangement joins TRBV29-1 to TRBJ2-3, with TRBD1 matching over 7 bases. V lost 4 bases to trimming and J lost 6 bases; unmatched junction nucleotides: 7. The CDR3 extends over 13 amino acids. Germline CDR1 SQVTM, CDR2 ANQGSEA. The CDR3 sequence: CSVVGGSQDTQYF. CDR3 DNA sequence: TGCAGCGTTGTAGGGGGCTCCCAGGATACGCAGTATTTT.

The V and J genes are TRBV7-9 and TRBJ2-2; tentatively, D is TRBD2 (6 bases). Per germline, CDR1 SEHNR and CDR2 FQNEAQ (reference sequence). There are 16 residues in the CDR3. Trimming pared 6 bases from V and 5 bases from J, leaving 19 bases between. The CDR3 loop reads CASSQLSGVGTGELFF. The CDR3 nucleotides read TGTGCCAGCAGTCAACTTAGCGGAGTGGGGACCGGGGAGCTGTTTTTT.

The J gene is TRBJ2-2, the V gene TRBV6-1, with 8 nucleotides matching TRBD1. V lost 7 bases to trimming and J lost 6 bases; unmatched junction nucleotides: 10. CDR1 and CDR2 from the germline V gene are MNHNS and SASEGT. This CDR3 spans 15 amino acids. Written as DNA, the CDR3 is TGTGCCAGCACCCGACAGGGGCTTATAGCCGGGGAGCTGTTTTTT. This sequence encodes CASTRQGLIAGELFF.

V and J are TRBV4-2 and TRBJ2-1; 7 positions agree with TRBD1. This CDR3 comprises 15 residues. Germline CDR1 and CDR2: LGHNA and YNFKEQ. With V trimmed by 1 base and J by 5 bases, 5 bases remained unmatched. CDR3 residues: CASSQATGADNEQFF. CDR3 DNA sequence: TGTGCCAGCAGCCAAGCTACAGGGGCAGACAATGAGCAGTTCTTC.

This clone has just a few counts. This sequence joins TRBV6-1 and TRBJ1-6, with 7 bases that match TRBD1. J gave up 7 bases and V 6 bases, and 6 bases lay outside the gene matches. The length of the CDR3 is 14 residues. Germline V gene sequence: CDR1 MNHNS, CDR2 SASEGT. The CDR3, as DNA: TGTGCCAGCAGAGAATGGGACAGCAATTCACCCCTCCACTTT. It yields the protein CASREWDSNSPLHF.

This clone turned up a few times. This sequence joins TRBV21-1 and TRBJ2-3; TRBD1 is the table's D call, not checked against the DNA. TRBV21-1 is termed a pseudogene. The CDR3 covers 16 residues. The CDR3 spells CASSKGTGIFEDTQYF. DNA of the CDR3: TGTGCCAGCAGCAAAGGGACAGGGATCTTCGAAGATACGCAGTATTTT.

The chain employs TRBV6-1 and TRBJ2-2, with TRBD2 identical over 7 bases. This CDR3 contains 14 residues. Trimming removed 6 bases from V and 1 base from J; junction bases left unmatched: 2. Germline V gives CDR1 MNHNS, CDR2 SASEGT. The DNA of the CDR3 is TGTGCCAGCAGGAGCGGGGTGAACACCGGGGAGCTGTTTTTT. Protein sequence: CASRSGVNTGELFF.

The gene calls are TRBV29-1 and TRBJ1-1; D remains unclear. The CDR3 has 14 residues. With 8 bases removed from V and 2 bases from J, the gap between germline ends came to 18 bases. Germline V lookup: CDR1 SQVTM, CDR2 ANQGSEA. In DNA, the CDR3 is TGCAGCTCTTTGAAGAGTGCGGGAAACACTGAAGCTTTCTTT. Translated, it gives CSSLKSAGNTEAFF.

This clone is medium-sized by share. The chain has TRBV27 and TRBJ2-5, with 12 bases fitting TRBD2. The V segment lost 4 bases and the J segment 5 bases; nucleotides outside the gene matches: 5. There are 15 residues in the CDR3. Germline V gene lookup returns CDR1 MNHEY and CDR2 SMNVEV (reference sequence). CDR3 coding DNA: TGTGCCAGCAGTTACGTCGGGACTAGCGGGGAGACCCAGTACTTC. Translating it yields CASSYVGTSGETQYF.

The chain is built from TRBV30 and TRBJ2-3; 7 bases fit TRBD1. This CDR3 comprises 15 residues. V lost 3 bases and J lost 2; bases outside the gene matches: 8. Per the germline V gene, CDR1 is GTSNPN and CDR2 is SVGIG (reference sequence). CDR3 nucleotides: TGTGCCTGGAGGATGACAGGGTCCCTCACAGATACGCAGTATTTT. Encoded protein: CAWRMTGSLTDTQYF.

This rearrangement joins TRBV21-1 to TRBJ2-1; the table calls TRBD2, which could not be checked here. TRBV21-1 is deemed a pseudogene. There are 17 residues in the CDR3. This CDR3 reads CASSKEVSGGLYNEQFF. The CDR3 DNA is TGTGCCAGCAGCAAAGAGGTTAGCGGGGGGCTTTACAATGAGCAGTTCTTC.

The J gene is TRBJ2-7, the V gene TRBV10-3, with a tentative D call TRBD2 (6 bases). Deletions cut 0 bases from V and 0 bases from J, with 9 bases between. The germline V gene has CDR1 ENHRY and CDR2 SYGVKD. CDR3 length equals 15 residues. CDR3 region: CAISESAGLSYEQYF. CDR3 in DNA: TGTGCCATCAGTGAGTCGGCGGGACTCTCCTACGAGCAGTACTTC.

The chain carries TRBV13 and TRBJ1-2; perhaps TRBD1 as D (6 bases). The V end was cut by 3 bases, the J end by 8 bases, with 16 bases between. This CDR3 is 14 amino acids long. Germline values: CDR1 PRHDT, CDR2 FYEKMQ (reference sequence). The CDR3 is CASSFGRGGSGYTF. DNA of the CDR3: TGTGCCAGCAGCTTTGGCAGGGGTGGTAGCGGCTACACCTTC.

The chain links TRBV18 to TRBJ2-7; 8 nucleotides agree with TRBD1. V gave up 5 bases and J gave up 4 bases; unmatched junction bases: 7. This CDR3 is built from 14 residues. Looked up from germline, CDR1 is KGHSH and CDR2 is LQKENI. CDR3 bases: TGTGCCAGCTCAGCAACAGGGGGTGTTTACGAGCAGTACTTC. Translation gives CASSATGGVYEQYF.

In its sample, this clone was seen a few times. V gene TRBV6-1 combines with J gene TRBJ2-7, with 8 bases aligning to TRBD2. V trimming: 3 bases; J trimming: 5 bases; junction bases outside the gene matches: 3. Germline V gene sequence: CDR1 MNHNS, CDR2 SASEGT. This CDR3 is 13 amino acids long. CDR3: CASSEGLDDEQYF. CDR3 coding DNA: TGTGCCAGCAGTGAGGGACTAGACGACGAGCAGTACTTC.

This clone was found a few times. The chain uses TRBV10-3 and TRBJ2-1, with D perhaps matching TRBD2 (7 bases). The CDR3 consists of 15 residues. Per the germline V gene, CDR1 is ENHRY and CDR2 is SYGVKD. The V gene lost 4 bases and the J gene lost 7 bases, with 17 bases spanning the gap. The CDR3: CAISVLEGGRNEQFF. CDR3 DNA sequence: TGTGCCATCAGTGTTCTTGAGGGGGGGCGAAATGAGCAGTTCTTC.

This clone was observed once. The chain links TRBV7-6 to TRBJ2-5; tentatively, D is TRBD2 (6 bases). Germline V gives CDR1 SGHVS, CDR2 FNYEAQ. Trimming removed 5 bases at V and 6 bases at J, with 7 bases between. The CDR3 contains 11 residues. The CDR3 loop is CASSRGKTQYF. The CDR3 DNA sequence: TGTGCCAGCAGCCGCGGGAAGACCCAGTACTTC.